Presented here are 32 T cell receptor beta chains from one specimen sequenced in a study of post-analysis software for immune sequencing data. TCR beta cDNA libraries included unique molecular identifiers. Using its own MiXCR run on the PCR reads, TCRdb lists one record per CDR3 protein. The sample has around 160,000 distinct CDR3 sequences, approximately 35% seen once. Sequences were derived from blood, sampled after autologous hematopoietic stem cell transplantation. These receptors came from a girl aged 10 to 17 with multiple sclerosis.

J is TRBJ1-1 and V is TRBV28; maybe TRBD1 (5 bases). This CDR3 is 13 amino acids long. The germline CDR1 and CDR2 sequences are MDHEN and SYDVKM. With 11 bases removed from V and 0 bases from J, the gap between germline ends came to 13 bases. In DNA, the CDR3 is TGTGCCGGGTCGGGACGGATGAACACTGAAGCTTTCTTT. This encodes CAGSGRMNTEAFF.

The chain couples TRBV20-1 to TRBJ1-5; no reliable D call. CDR3 length: 12 amino acids. V shed 7 bases and J shed 0 bases, with 7 bases lying between them. Germline CDR1 reads DFQATT; CDR2 reads SNEGSKA (reference sequence). CDR3 bases: TGCAGTGGTACGATTAGCAATCAGCCCCAGCATTTT. Its protein product is CSGTISNQPQHF.

This clonotype was recorded only once. The chain recombines TRBV7-3 with TRBJ1-1; 8 bases agree with TRBD1. This CDR3 is built from 15 residues. Germline V gives CDR1 SGHTA, CDR2 FQGTGA. The ends lost 6 bases at V and 1 base at J; junction bases unmatched: 7. The CDR3 loop reads CASSPRTGTNTEAFF. For the CDR3, the DNA is TGTGCCAGCAGTCCCCGGACAGGGACGAACACTGAAGCTTTCTTT.

V gene TRBV7-9 combines with J gene TRBJ1-2, with 9 bases that match TRBD1. Per the germline V gene, CDR1 is SEHNR and CDR2 is FQNEAQ (reference sequence). The CDR3 totals 14 residues. The V gene end was trimmed by 5 bases and the J gene end by 4 bases; junction bases not matched to a gene: 5. The CDR3 spells CASSTSTGGYGYTF. CDR3 nucleotide sequence: TGTGCCAGCAGCACCTCGACAGGGGGCTATGGCTACACCTTC.

This clonotype was seen repeatedly, ten times or more. The chain couples TRBV7-2 to TRBJ2-6; D is ambiguous. Trimming took 5 bases from V and 0 from J, leaving 17 bases between them. The CDR3 consists of 18 residues. CDR1 SGHTA and CDR2 FQGNSA come from the germline V gene. CDR3 bases: TGTGCCAGCAGCCCCGGTTTGGGCGAGAGCTCTGGGGCCAACGTCCTGACTTTC. Translating gives CASSPGLGESSGANVLTF.

The chain is built from TRBV7-9 and TRBJ2-4, with D possibly being TRBD2 (5 bases). The V end lost 4 bases, the J end lost 8 bases, and 15 bases lay between the germline ends. From germline, CDR1 is SEHNR and CDR2 FQNEAQ (reference sequence). CDR3 size: 14 residues. This CDR3 is CASSSTAGRDIQYF. The CDR3 bases are TGTGCCAGCAGCTCCACCGCGGGCCGAGACATTCAGTACTTC.

This clonotype showed up just once. The V gene is TRBV2, the J gene TRBJ1-1; possible D gene TRBD1, 6 bases. CDR3 length: 14 residues. Trimming left V 6 bases short and J 9 bases short, with 20 bases between. The germline CDR1 and CDR2 sequences are SNHLY and FYNNEI. CDR3 residues: CASRTTGLGVKAFF. The CDR3 DNA follows: TGTGCCAGCAGGACGACAGGCCTGGGAGTGAAAGCTTTCTTT.

This rearrangement joins TRBV5-6 to TRBJ1-2; D possibly corresponds to TRBD1 (5 bases). V lost 6 bases and J lost 3, with 15 bases in between. The CDR3 loop spans 14 amino acids. CDR1 SGHDT and CDR2 YYEEEE come from the germline V gene. In DNA form, the CDR3 reads TGTGCCAGCAAAACCGGGACGGAATACTATGGCTACACCTTC. This gives the protein CASKTGTEYYGYTF.

This chain joins TRBV28 and TRBJ1-1; D remains ambiguous. Per the germline V gene, CDR1 is MDHEN and CDR2 is SYDVKM. CDR3 length: 15 amino acids. The germline V and J ends were trimmed by 2 bases and 0 bases, with 10 bases remaining between them. CDR3: CASSLIGILNTEAFF. The CDR3 nucleotides are TGTGCCAGCAGTTTAATAGGGATACTGAACACTGAAGCTTTCTTT.

This chain links TRBV6-2 or TRBV6-3 with TRBJ1-5; D not resolved. The germline CDR1 and CDR2 sequences are MNHEY and SVGEGT. Trimming took off 8 bases at V and 3 bases at J, with 11 bases between the two ends. CDR3 length: 13 residues. The CDR3 region has the DNA TGTGCCAGCGGATGGGGTGCCAATCAGCCCCAGCATTTT. Its translation is CASGWGANQPQHF.

In its sample, this clonotype was seen a few times. A much bigger clone sits one base away, suggesting this may be a read error. The V and J genes are TRBV20-1 and TRBJ2-7; maybe TRBD2 (5 bases). The length of the CDR3 is 21 residues. Trimming pared 0 bases from V and 7 bases from J, leaving 37 bases between. Germline CDR1 and CDR2: DFQATT and SNEGSKA (reference sequence). The CDR3 DNA sequence: TGCAGTGCTAGAGATGTTGGGTTGGCAGCAACCGGGCCTTCCCCTCGGGGTGAGCAGTACTTC. Its protein product is CSARDVGLAATGPSPRGEQYF.

Ten or more counts support this clonotype. This chain joins TRBV6-6 and TRBJ1-2; the D is unclear. There are 15 residues in the CDR3. Looked up from germline, CDR1 is MNHNY and CDR2 is SVGAGI (reference sequence). Trimming pared 6 bases from V and 0 bases from J, leaving 14 bases between. The CDR3 DNA is TGTGCCAGCAGCGAAAACCTACAGACTAACTATGGCTACACCTTC. Amino acids: CASSENLQTNYGYTF.

The rearrangement uses TRBV20-1 and TRBJ2-1; 8 bases agree with TRBD1. With 1 base clipped from V and 5 bases from J, the junction kept 13 bases outside the gene matches. The CDR3 spans 17 residues. Per germline, CDR1 DFQATT and CDR2 SNEGSKA (reference sequence). The CDR3 spells CSARAHWGTGPNNEQFF. CDR3 sequence (DNA): TGCAGTGCTAGAGCTCATTGGGGGACAGGCCCCAACAATGAGCAGTTCTTC.

The table lists this clonotype with a few counts. The genes are TRBV20-1 and TRBJ1-1, with 9 nucleotides matching TRBD1. Germline CDR1 is DFQATT and CDR2 is SNEGSKA (reference sequence). The length of the CDR3 is 14 residues. The J segment lost 1 base and the V segment lost 4 bases, leaving 4 bases of the junction unmatched. Here the CDR3 DNA reads TGCAGTGCTAACGACAGGGGGAGGAACACTGAAGCTTTCTTT. It encodes CSANDRGRNTEAFF.

The genes are TRBV7-8 and TRBJ2-3; D possibly corresponds to TRBD1 (6 bases). Trimming stripped 5 bases from V and 0 bases from J, with 27 bases between. CDR3 size: 20 residues. Germline V gives CDR1 SGHVS, CDR2 FQNEAQ. The CDR3 DNA is TGTGCCAGCAGCCCAACTACAGGGACCACAACCCTTCCTAGCACAGATACGCAGTATTTT. It encodes CASSPTTGTTTLPSTDTQYF.

This clonotype was counted only a few times. V is TRBV7-2 and J is TRBJ2-7; 10 bases align to TRBD2. The trim removed 0 bases at V and 0 bases at J, leaving 2 bases unmatched. CDR3 length: 16 amino acids. The germline CDR1 and CDR2 sequences are SGHTA and FQGNSA. CDR3 sequence reads: CASSLAASGSSYEQYF. CDR3 in DNA: TGTGCCAGCAGCTTAGCTGCTAGCGGGAGCTCCTACGAGCAGTACTTC.

The V call is TRBV29-1, the J call TRBJ2-2; TRBD2 might be the D (6 bases). The CDR3 runs to 15 residues. The V end lost 5 bases, the J end lost 4 bases, and 17 bases lay between the germline ends. Germline V gives CDR1 SQVTM, CDR2 ANQGSEA. CDR3 sequence (DNA): TGCAGCGTTTCATCCGGGGGAAGCCTCACCGGGGAGCTGTTTTTT. The encoded protein is CSVSSGGSLTGELFF.

The rearrangement links TRBV20-1 to TRBJ1-2; tentative D call: TRBD1 (5 bases). The CDR3 consists of 13 residues. CDR1 and CDR2 (germline): DFQATT, SNEGSKA (reference sequence). The V end lost 2 bases, the J end lost 8 bases, and 15 bases lay between the germline ends. As DNA, the CDR3 is TGCAGTGCTAGACGGGGCCTGGTTCTCGGCTACACCTTC. This codes for CSARRGLVLGYTF.

The chain links TRBV20-1 to TRBJ1-1, with D uncertain. Germline V lookup: CDR1 DFQATT, CDR2 SNEGSKA (reference sequence). Trimming removed 6 bases from V and 6 bases from J, with 17 bases in between. CDR3 length: 13 residues. CDR3 coding DNA: TGCAGTGCCCTTAAGTCGGGGTGGGCTGAAGCTTTCTTT. Translated, it gives CSALKSGWAEAFF.

This clonotype was counted a few times. The chain joins TRBV20-1 to TRBJ2-5, with 11 positions matching TRBD1. With the DNA end fitting TRBJ2-7 better, the J assignment may be wrong. CDR3 size: 15 residues. CDR1 is DFQATT, CDR2 SNEGSKA, per germline (reference sequence). CDR3 region: CSARDPDRGLNEQYF. CDR3 nucleotide sequence: TGCAGTGCTAGAGATCCGGACAGGGGGCTGAACGAGCAGTACTTC.

This clonotype was observed at least ten times. The J gene is TRBJ2-1, the V gene TRBV20-1, with D perhaps being TRBD1 or TRBD2 (5 bases each). The CDR3 sequence is 14 residues long. Looked up from germline, CDR1 is DFQATT and CDR2 is SNEGSKA (reference sequence). The CDR3 region is CGGSATGIYNEQFF. The CDR3 DNA reads TGCGGGGGAAGCGCGACGGGAATATACAATGAGCAGTTCTTC.

V is TRBV20-1 and J is TRBJ2-5; the match to TRBD2 covers 10 bases. J gave up 4 bases and V 5 bases, and 13 bases lay outside the gene matches. Germline assignment: CDR1 DFQATT and CDR2 SNEGSKA (reference sequence). CDR3 size: 16 residues. The CDR3 DNA sequence: TGCAGTGCTGAGGGTGCCGGGACTAGCGTACGAGAGACCCAGTACTTC. Its translation is CSAEGAGTSVRETQYF.

Only a few counts were recorded for this clonotype. The junction shows a germline mismatch at one end, possibly a read error. The chain employs TRBV14 and TRBJ2-1; no definite D call. The CDR3 has 16 residues. Per germline, CDR1 SGHDN and CDR2 FVKESK. The CDR3 region is CASSQTIAATYNEQVF. The DNA of the CDR3 is TGTGCCAGCAGCCAAACTATAGCCGCCACCTACAATGAGCAGGTCTTC. The entire variable domain, with the rest obtained from reference TRBV14 and TRBJ2-1, is as follows: EAGVTQFPSHSVIEKGQTVTLRCDPISGHDNLYWYRRVMGKEIKFLLHFVKESKQDESGMPNNRFLAERTGGTYSTLKVQPAELEDSGVYFCASSQTIAATYNEQVFGPGTRLTVL.

Points on this clonotype: Its ends do not fully match the called genes, so a read error is possible. The chain joins TRBV25-1 to TRBJ2-1; D not certain. The germline CDR1 and CDR2 sequences are MGHDK and SYGVNS. The CDR3 is 15 residues long. The chain's CDR3 is CASSEFEVPYNEQCF. The CDR3 nucleotides read TGTGCCAGCAGTGAATTCGAGGTCCCCTACAATGAGCAGTGCTTC.

This clonotype was seen a few times. In nucleotides, the CDR3 is TGTGCCAGCAGCCAAAGAGGAGCTAGCGCCTACGAGCAGTACTTC. This sequence encodes CASSQRGASAYEQYF. The V gene is TRBV14, the J gene TRBJ2-7, with D tentatively TRBD2 (6 bases). Germline-derived CDR1 and CDR2 are SGHDN and FVKESK. V was trimmed by 2 bases and J by 2 bases, leaving 13 bases between them. This CDR3 comprises 15 residues. The whole variable domain, filled in from reference TRBV14 and TRBJ2-7, reads EAGVTQFPSHSVIEKGQTVTLRCDPISGHDNLYWYRRVMGKEIKFLLHFVKESKQDESGMPNNRFLAERTGGTYSTLKVQPAELEDSGVYFCASSQRGASAYEQYFGPGTRLTVT.

The V and J genes are TRBV11-2 and TRBJ1-2; D remains unclear. This CDR3 has 14 residues. Germline CDR1 is SGHAT and CDR2 is FQNNGV. Deletions cut 0 bases from V and 8 bases from J, with 13 bases between. The CDR3 sequence is CASSLERQLSGYTF. CDR3 nucleotides: TGTGCCAGCAGCTTAGAACGGCAATTGAGCGGCTACACCTTC.

The V gene is TRBV29-1, the J gene TRBJ2-4; D is possibly TRBD2 (5 bases). This CDR3 spans 14 amino acids. Germline V CDR1 and CDR2: SQVTM, ANQGSEA. Trimming took off 5 bases at V and 1 base at J, with 12 bases between the two ends. For the CDR3, the DNA is TGCAGCGTTTGTGACCGCGGGGCCAAAAACATTCAGTACTTC. Translation gives CSVCDRGAKNIQYF.

The rearrangement links TRBV7-9 to TRBJ2-4, with D perhaps given as TRBD1 or TRBD2 (7 bases each). This CDR3 spans 20 amino acids. Germline assignment: CDR1 SEHNR and CDR2 FQNEAQ (reference sequence). The germline V and J ends were trimmed by 4 bases and 2 bases, with 27 bases remaining between them. In nucleotides, the CDR3 is TGTGCCAGCAGCTCCCGCCCGCCAGAGACAGGGAGCGGGACCAAAAACATTCAGTACTTC. This sequence encodes CASSSRPPETGSGTKNIQYF.

This sequence joins TRBV20-1 and TRBJ1-6; D ambiguous. Trimming removed 6 bases at V and 10 bases at J, with 13 bases between. Germline V CDR1 and CDR2: DFQATT, SNEGSKA (reference sequence). This CDR3 spans 12 amino acids. Here the CDR3 reads CSAPAGGSPLHF. The CDR3 DNA reads TGCAGTGCCCCAGCAGGAGGCTCACCCCTCCACTTT.

This clonotype was counted between two and nine times. The chain carries TRBV3-1 and TRBJ1-2; D is ambiguous. Trimming took off 0 bases at V and 1 base at J, with 6 bases between the two ends. CDR3 size: 14 residues. Germline lookup yields CDR1 LGHDT and CDR2 YNNKEL (reference sequence). This CDR3 is CASSQDLNNYGYTF. The CDR3 nucleotides are TGTGCCAGCAGCCAAGATCTAAATAACTATGGCTACACCTTC.

This clonotype was seen a few times. This sequence joins TRBV5-5 and TRBJ2-1; the D gene could be TRBD1 or TRBD2 (5 bases each). Trimming shortened V by 6 bases and J by 3 bases, and 13 bases separated the two germline ends. Germline V gene data show CDR1 as SGHKS and CDR2 as YYEKEE (reference sequence). This CDR3 comprises 14 residues. CDR3 in amino acids: CASTDWGNYNEQFF. DNA of the CDR3: TGTGCCAGCACGGACTGGGGGAACTACAATGAGCAGTTCTTC.

A note on this clonotype: A read error may explain this, as a much larger clone is one base away. The rearrangement joins TRBV20-1 to TRBJ1-5; 11 bases line up with TRBD1. The CDR3 is 16 residues long. V lost 3 bases, J lost 5 bases, and 9 bases stayed unmatched. CDR1 DFQATT and CDR2 SNEGSKA come from the germline V gene (reference sequence). DNA for the CDR3: TGCAGTGCTAGCGGTGGGACAGGGGGGGGGGATCAGCCCCAGCATTTT. Its translation: CSASGGTGGGDQPQHF.